This is a list of T cell receptor beta chains from one sample in a study of blood T cell repertoires in COVID-19. Profiled with immunoSEQ multiplex PCR; TCRdb holds only in-frame clones, not every one. The sample shows about 250,000 clones, around 90% of them seen only once. The sample taken for sequencing was peripheral blood. The receptors shown here come from a woman in her thirties or forties who had recovered from COVID-19. Both conserved end residues are part of each CDR3. The D gene is left open where the match is weak. The size of a clone is reported for some rows only, either as once, few or many, or as a class for expanded clones.

D gene	V gene	J gene	clone size	CDR3 DNA	CDR3 protein
NA	TRBV28	TRBJ1-2	NA	TGTGCCAGCAGTCCCCCGGGACAAAACTATGGCTACACCTTC	CASSPPGQNYGYTF
NA	TRBV2	TRBJ2-4	NA	TGTGCCAGCTCACAACCCCCCCTTAAAAACATTCAGTACTTC	CASSQPPLKNIQYF
TRBD1	TRBV5-4	TRBJ2-7	NA	TGTGCCAGCAGCACGGGACAGGGGCGATCCTACGAGCAGTACTTC	CASSTGQGRSYEQYF
TRBD1	TRBV19	TRBJ1-2	once	TGTGCCAGTAGGTGGGACAGGGCCTATGGCTACACCTTC	CASRWDRAYGYTF
NA	TRBV27	TRBJ2-7	once	TGTGCCAGCAAGGCAGGGAACACAAACTACGAGCAGTACTTC	CASKAGNTNYEQYF
NA	TRBV5-4	TRBJ1-6	NA	TGTGCCAGCAGCTTGGGGAGGAGCTCCTATAATTCACCCCTCCACTTT	CASSLGRSSYNSPLHF
TRBD2	TRBV10-3	TRBJ2-1	NA	TGTGCCACCAAGGGACCTAGCGGGGGGGGTGAGCAGTTCTTC	CATKGPSGGGEQFF
NA	TRBV11-1	TRBJ2-7	NA	TGTGCCAGCAGCTACAGACAGTCCTACGAGCAGTACTTC	CASSYRQSYEQYF
NA	TRBV6-2/TRBV6-3	TRBJ1-1	once	TGTGCCAGCAGTTACGGGCAGAACACTGAAGCTTTCTTT	CASSYGQNTEAFF
NA	TRBV7-2	TRBJ1-1	many	TGTGCCAGCAGCTTTTCCGACACTGAAGCTTTCTTT	CASSFSDTEAFF
NA	TRBV14	TRBJ1-5	once	TGTGCCAGCAGCCAAGATTACAATCAGCCCCAGCATTTT	CASSQDYNQPQHF
TRBD2	TRBV7-2	TRBJ2-3	NA	TGTGCCAGCAGCCCCACTAGCGCTCGGGTTGGTACGCAGTATTTT	CASSPTSARVGTQYF
NA	TRBV6-5	TRBJ1-1	NA	TGTGCCAGTTCCGACACCCACCTTGAAGCTTTCTTT	CASSDTHLEAFF
TRBD1	TRBV7-8	TRBJ1-5	few	TGTGCCAGCAGCTTAGCCCCACCTCCCCGACAGGGGCCCCAGCATTTT	CASSLAPPPRQGPQHF
TRBD1	TRBV7-9	TRBJ1-2	NA	TGTGCCAGCAGCTTAGCCGGGACAGGAAGCCTCTATGGCTACACCTTC	CASSLAGTGSLYGYTF
TRBD1	TRBV4-2	TRBJ2-2	NA	TGTGCCAGCAGCCAAGATCCGACAGGGGCTGGGAACACCGGGGAGCTGTTTTTT	CASSQDPTGAGNTGELFF
TRBD2	TRBV7-9	TRBJ2-1	NA	TGTGCCAGCAGCGCAAGCGGGAGCTCCTACAATGAGCAGTTCTTC	CASSASGSSYNEQFF
NA	TRBV29-1	TRBJ2-6	NA	TGCAGCGTTGGTAGCGGACTGGCCAACGTCCTGACTTTC	CSVGSGLANVLTF
TRBD1	TRBV27	TRBJ1-1	NA	TGTGCCAGCAGGGGACAGGGGAACCGGCGGACTGAAGCTTTCTTT	CASRGQGNRRTEAFF
NA	TRBV15	TRBJ1-3	NA	TGTGCCACCAGGGGGGGGGCGGCTGGAAACACCATATATTTT	CATRGGAAGNTIYF
TRBD1	TRBV28	TRBJ2-5	once	TGTGCCAGCAGTCCAGGACAGGGGGTACAAGAGACCCAGTACTTC	CASSPGQGVQETQYF
TRBD1	TRBV27	TRBJ1-2	NA	TGTGCCAGCAGGCCAGGGGGTTCGGGTGGCTACACCTTC	CASRPGGSGGYTF
NA	TRBV6-2/TRBV6-3	TRBJ2-5	NA	TGTGCCAGCAGTTATCGGGGTTGGGAGACCCAGTACTTC	CASSYRGWETQYF
TRBD1	TRBV5-8	TRBJ1-1	NA	TGTGCCAGCAGCTTGGGGAACAGGGGTGGAACTGAAGCTTTCTTT	CASSLGNRGGTEAFF
NA	TRBV7-9	TRBJ2-5	NA	TGTGCCAGCAGCTTAGGGGCCGGGACCCAGTACTTC	CASSLGAGTQYF
NA	TRBV7-2	TRBJ1-2	few	TGTGCCAGCAGCTCTAAAGGCGGATATGGCTACACCTTC	CASSSKGGYGYTF
TRBD2	TRBV10-3	TRBJ2-7	NA	TGTGCCATCAGTGAGTCCGGGACTAGCGGGAGAGGGGAGCAGTACTTC	CAISESGTSGRGEQYF
NA	TRBV4-3	TRBJ1-5	once	TGCGCCAGCAGCCAAGAGACAGGCGGGCCCCAGCATTTT	CASSQETGGPQHF
TRBD1	TRBV29-1	TRBJ1-1	NA	TGCAGCGGGGGACAGGGGAACACTGAAGCTTTCTTT	CSGGQGNTEAFF
NA	TRBV5-1	TRBJ2-5	NA	TGCGCCAGCAGCTTGGGGACATGGGAGACCCAGTACTTC	CASSLGTWETQYF
NA	TRBV6-6	TRBJ2-2	once	TGTGCCAGCAGGCTAGCACACACCGGGGAGCTGTTTTTT	CASRLAHTGELFF
TRBD2	TRBV6-2/TRBV6-3	TRBJ2-7	NA	TGTGCCAGCAGCCTATCGACTAGCGGGAGTTTTGTGAGCTACGAGCAGTACTTC	CASSLSTSGSFVSYEQYF
NA	TRBV6-5	TRBJ1-5	NA	TGTGCCAGCTGCGCCAGGGGTGGCAATCAGCCCCAGCATTTT	CASCARGGNQPQHF
TRBD2	TRBV7-2	TRBJ2-7	NA	TGTGCCAGCAGCTTAGTCTCAACGGGGCTAGCGGGCGTCGACGAGCAGTACTTC	CASSLVSTGLAGVDEQYF
TRBD1	TRBV6-5	TRBJ1-5	NA	TGTGCTTCGAAAGGGGGACAGACTATCAATCAGCCCCAGCATTTT	CASKGGQTINQPQHF
NA	TRBV24-1	TRBJ1-5	once	TGTGCCACCAGTGACCAGGGTCGGGGCAATCAGCCCCAGCATTTT	CATSDQGRGNQPQHF
TRBD2	TRBV11-3	TRBJ2-5	NA	TGTGCCAGCAGCTTAGCGGGAGGGGAAGAGACCCAGTACTTC	CASSLAGGEETQYF
NA	TRBV27	TRBJ2-1	NA	TGTGCCAGCAGCTCAGGGACTCTCTCCTACAATGAGCAGTTCTTC	CASSSGTLSYNEQFF
TRBD1	TRBV27	TRBJ1-2	once	TGTGCCAGCAGTTCTCCGGGACAGGGGCTCTATGGCTACACCTTC	CASSSPGQGLYGYTF
NA	TRBV5-1	TRBJ2-1	once	TGCGCCAGCAGTGGAGGGATTGGGCAGTTCTTC	CASSGGIGQFF
NA	TRBV29-1	TRBJ1-1	NA	TGCAGCGTTGGGGCCCTTCTTAACACTGAAGCTTTCTTT	CSVGALLNTEAFF
TRBD2	TRBV10-1	TRBJ2-1	NA	TGCGCCAGCGGCCCTAGCGGGCCCTCCTCCTACAATGAGCAGTTCTTC	CASGPSGPSSYNEQFF
TRBD1	TRBV6-2/TRBV6-3	TRBJ1-5	NA	TGTGCCAGCAGCCACAGACAGGGATGGCAGCCCCAGCATTTT	CASSHRQGWQPQHF
NA	TRBV7-2	TRBJ2-5	NA	TGTGCCAGCAGCTTAGCGCTCAGGGTCGGGGAGACCCAGTACTTC	CASSLALRVGETQYF
TRBD1	TRBV10-3	TRBJ1-2	NA	TGTGCCATCGGGACAGGGTCTTATGGCTACACCTTC	CAIGTGSYGYTF
TRBD2	TRBV29-1	TRBJ2-1	NA	TGCAGCGCCACCGGGACTAGCGGGAGTCATGAGCAGTTCTTC	CSATGTSGSHEQFF
TRBD2	TRBV7-2	TRBJ2-4	NA	TGTGCCAGCAGCTTAGGGGCGGGAGGAGGGAACATTCAGTACTTC	CASSLGAGGGNIQYF
TRBD2	TRBV30	TRBJ2-5	NA	TGTGCCTGGAGCTGGGGAGGGGCAGGCGGGAAGAGTGTGGAGACCCAGTACTTC	CAWSWGGAGGKSVETQYF